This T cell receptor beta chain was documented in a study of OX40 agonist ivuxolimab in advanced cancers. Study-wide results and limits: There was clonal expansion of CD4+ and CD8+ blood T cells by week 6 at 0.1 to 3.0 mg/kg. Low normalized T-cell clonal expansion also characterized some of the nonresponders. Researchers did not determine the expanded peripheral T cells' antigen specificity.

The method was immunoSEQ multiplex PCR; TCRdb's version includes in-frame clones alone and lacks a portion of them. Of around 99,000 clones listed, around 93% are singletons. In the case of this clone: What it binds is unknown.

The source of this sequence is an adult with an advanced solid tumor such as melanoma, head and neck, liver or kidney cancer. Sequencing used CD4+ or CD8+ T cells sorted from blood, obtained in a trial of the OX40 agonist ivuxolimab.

CDR3 in DNA: TGTGCCACCCAGGGTTTTTGGGACACCGGGGAGCTGTTTTTT. Translation gives CATQGFWDTGELFF. The chain uses TRBV19 and TRBJ2-2; a weak D match, TRBD1 (5 bases). This CDR3 has 14 amino acids. CDR1 LNHDA and CDR2 SQIVND come from the germline V gene (reference sequence). Trimming took off 10 bases at V and 3 bases at J, with 15 bases between the two ends.